What follows are 22 T cell receptor beta chains derived from one specimen sequenced in a study of T cell repertoires in cytomegalovirus infection. In TCRdb, the reads were re-called with MiXCR into one record per CDR3 protein. Of roughly 150,000 distinct CDR3 sequences listed, roughly 15% are singletons. Sequencing was done on a sample of CD8+ T cells from PBMCs. The source is a human donor in good health (CMV status not recorded). Some clones in this sample may be carry-over from other donors' samples.

The chain links TRBV6-5 to TRBJ2-1, with 14 bases aligning to TRBD2. The V gene's germline CDR1 is MNHEY and CDR2 SVGAGI. The CDR3 spans 16 residues. Trimming took 6 bases from V and 8 from J; bases not matched to a gene: 9. The CDR3 bases are TGTGCCAGCAGAGAGGGACTAGCGGGAGTATACGATGAGCAGTTCTTC. Encoded protein: CASREGLAGVYDEQFF.

This clonotype occurred a few times. CDR3 sequence: CASSYSGRNEQFF. In DNA form, the CDR3 reads TGTGCCAGCAGTTACTCGGGTCGGAATGAGCAGTTCTTC. The rearrangement uses TRBV6-8 and TRBJ2-1, with D hard to call. V shed 0 bases and J shed 7 bases, with 7 bases lying between them. Germline V CDR1 and CDR2: MNHGY, SAAAGT. The CDR3 covers 13 residues.

J is TRBJ1-5 and V is TRBV28; D call uncertain. V was trimmed by 5 bases and J by 0 bases, leaving 8 bases between them. The CDR3 has 14 residues. Germline lookup yields CDR1 MDHEN and CDR2 SYDVKM. CDR3 coding DNA: TGTGCCAGCAGTGAATGGAGTAGCAATCAGCCCCAGCATTTT. This sequence encodes CASSEWSSNQPQHF.

The chain has TRBV7-9 and TRBJ2-2; no firm D call. CDR3 length: 14 residues. The germline CDR1 and CDR2 sequences are SEHNR and FQNEAQ (reference sequence). V was pared by 3 bases and J by 7 bases, with 12 bases between. The CDR3 sequence: CASSFTDRSGELFF. The CDR3 DNA is TGTGCCAGCAGCTTTACGGACCGGAGCGGGGAGCTGTTTTTT.

V usage is TRBV28 and J usage is TRBJ2-1; D gene uncertain. Germline values: CDR1 MDHEN, CDR2 SYDVKM. The CDR3 consists of 14 residues. V was clipped by 7 bases and J by 4 bases, with 14 bases between them. The chain's CDR3 is CASTQGLPYNEQFF. In DNA, the CDR3 is TGTGCCAGCACCCAAGGCCTACCTTACAATGAGCAGTTCTTC.

This clonotype was detected once. The genes are TRBV6-6 and TRBJ2-1, with a weak D call TRBD1 (6 bases). V was pared by 0 bases and J by 4 bases, with 7 bases between. The CDR3 contains 14 residues. Looked up from germline, CDR1 is MNHNY and CDR2 is SVGAGI (reference sequence). As DNA, the CDR3 is TGTGCCAGCAGTTACTCCGACAGGTACAATGAGCAGTTCTTC. Protein product: CASSYSDRYNEQFF.

This chain joins TRBV7-6 and TRBJ2-2, with D possibly TRBD1 on 6 matching bases. V was pared by 0 bases and J by 0 bases, with 11 bases between. CDR1 is SGHVS, CDR2 FNYEAQ, per germline. This CDR3 region has 17 residues. CDR3 in amino acids: CASSLAGQPSNTGELFF. In nucleotides, the CDR3 is TGTGCCAGCAGCTTAGCGGGACAACCATCGAACACCGGGGAGCTGTTTTTT.

This clonotype was counted between two and nine times. The chain carries TRBV20-1 and TRBJ2-7, with D maybe TRBD2 (5 bases). Germline CDR1 reads DFQATT; CDR2 reads SNEGSKA (reference sequence). V was trimmed by 3 bases and J by 0 bases, leaving 15 bases between them. The CDR3 extends over 15 amino acids. In nucleotides, the CDR3 is TGCAGTGCTAGGCAAAAGCTAGCTCTCTCCTACGAGCAGTACTTC. Translated, it gives CSARQKLALSYEQYF.

The chain combines TRBV28 with TRBJ2-2, with 8 bases lining up with TRBD2. Germline values: CDR1 MDHEN, CDR2 SYDVKM. The length of the CDR3 is 14 residues. The ends lost 8 bases at V and 7 bases at J; junction bases unmatched: 9. The CDR3 bases are TGTGCCAGCCGTCCTAGCGGGCGCCTCGGGGAGCTGTTTTTT. The encoded protein is CASRPSGRLGELFF.

This clonotype was seen more than once but under ten times. The chain uses TRBV7-3 and TRBJ2-7, with D unresolved. Trimming removed 1 base from V and 0 bases from J, with 13 bases in between. Germline assignment: CDR1 SGHTA and CDR2 FQGTGA. This CDR3 spans 16 amino acids. The CDR3 loop is CASSLMGGSSSYEQYF. CDR3 nucleotide sequence: TGTGCCAGCAGCTTAATGGGCGGTTCCAGCTCCTACGAGCAGTACTTC. Filled out from reference TRBV7-3 and TRBJ2-7, the complete variable domain reads GAGVSQTPSNKVTEKGKYVELRCDPISGHTALYWYRQSLGQGPEFLIYFQGTGAADDSGLPNDRFFAVRPEGSVSTLKIQRTERGDSAVYLCASSLMGGSSSYEQYFGPGTRLTVT.

This chain joins TRBV6-5 and TRBJ2-4; 7 bases map to TRBD1. V lost 6 bases, J lost 0 bases, and 14 bases stayed unmatched. The CDR3 sequence is 18 residues long. Per the germline V gene, CDR1 is MNHEY and CDR2 is SVGAGI. The CDR3 reads CASSYRQGQQIAKNIQYF. The CDR3 DNA reads as TGTGCCAGCAGCTATCGACAGGGCCAACAGATAGCCAAAAACATTCAGTACTTC.

This clonotype was counted only a few times. The rearrangement links TRBV7-6 to TRBJ2-7; TRBD2 matches at 8 bases. The V gene's germline CDR1 is SGHVS and CDR2 FNYEAQ. V lost 1 base and J lost 2; bases outside the gene matches: 4. The CDR3 has 15 amino acids. The CDR3 DNA reads as TGTGCCAGCAGCTTAGGAGTTAGCGGGACCTACGAGCAGTACTTC. This gives the protein CASSLGVSGTYEQYF.

The rearrangement links TRBV12-3 or TRBV12-4 to TRBJ2-7, with TRBD1 identical over 8 bases. With 6 bases clipped from V and 0 bases from J, the junction kept 4 bases outside the gene matches. The CDR3 is 14 residues long. CDR3 amino acids: CASRGQVNSYEQYF. As DNA, the CDR3 is TGTGCCAGCAGGGGACAGGTGAACTCCTACGAGCAGTACTTC.

V is TRBV6-2 or TRBV6-3 and J is TRBJ1-1; D gene ambiguous. With 5 bases removed from V and 1 base from J, the gap between germline ends came to 11 bases. Per the germline V gene, CDR1 is MNHEY and CDR2 is SVGEGT. CDR3 length: 14 residues. In DNA, the CDR3 is TGTGCCAGCAGTCCCGTTGAATCGAACACTGAAGCTTTCTTT. Protein sequence: CASSPVESNTEAFF.

This clonotype has only a few counts. The rearrangement uses TRBV11-3 and TRBJ1-1; D unclear. The V gene lost 4 bases and the J gene lost 5 bases, with 11 bases spanning the gap. The germline V gene has CDR1 SGHNT and CDR2 YENEEA. This CDR3 has 13 residues. The CDR3 DNA follows: TGTGCCAGCAGCTCCTCGACGGGGACTGAAGCTTTCTTT. Translating it yields CASSSSTGTEAFF. The full variable domain, in which reference TRBV11-3 and TRBJ1-1 provide the parts outside the CDR3, is EAGVVQSPRYKIIEKKQPVAFWCNPISGHNTLYWYLQNLGQGPELLIRYENEEAVDDSQLPKDRFSAERLKGVDSTLKIQPAELGDSAVYLCASSSSTGTEAFFGQGTRLTVV.

This clonotype occurred a few times. The chain has TRBV28 and TRBJ2-1; unclear D gene. CDR3 length: 14 amino acids. Germline CDR1 is MDHEN and CDR2 is SYDVKM. Trimming removed 1 base from V and 0 bases from J, with 4 bases in between. The CDR3 DNA sequence: TGTGCCAGCAGTTTATTTGTCTCCTACAATGAGCAGTTCTTC. It codes for CASSLFVSYNEQFF.

The chain links TRBV28 to TRBJ2-2, with 9 bases identical to TRBD1. J lost 7 bases, V lost 1 base, and 13 bases had no gene match. Germline V gene data show CDR1 as MDHEN and CDR2 as SYDVKM. The CDR3 consists of 18 residues. The CDR3 region is CASSLLYRDRGFGGELFF. CDR3 DNA sequence: TGTGCCAGCAGTTTATTGTATCGTGACAGGGGGTTTGGCGGGGAGCTGTTTTTT.

This chain connects TRBV6-6 to TRBJ1-1; D call uncertain. CDR3 length: 13 amino acids. Trimming left V 4 bases short and J 3 bases short, with 9 bases between. CDR1 is MNHNY, CDR2 SVGAGI, per germline (reference sequence). The CDR3 protein is CASSSQAYTEAFF. For the CDR3, the DNA is TGTGCCAGCAGTTCCCAGGCCTACACTGAAGCTTTCTTT.

This clonotype came up a few times. The chain employs TRBV7-9 and TRBJ2-7; TRBD1 aligns across 7 bases. V shed 5 bases and J 2 bases; nucleotides not matched to a gene: 12. Germline V gives CDR1 SEHNR, CDR2 FQNEAQ (reference sequence). CDR3 size: 16 residues. The CDR3 sequence is CASSRTRDSETYEQYF. The CDR3 DNA is TGTGCCAGCAGCCGAACCCGGGACAGTGAAACCTACGAGCAGTACTTC.

This clonotype was detected only a few times. This chain links TRBV28 with TRBJ1-2, with D tentatively TRBD1 (5 bases). This CDR3 contains 11 residues. V shed 8 bases and J shed 8 bases, with 12 bases lying between them. Germline CDR1 and CDR2: MDHEN and SYDVKM. DNA of the CDR3: TGTGCCAGCGCAGGGCGTGGGGGCTACACCTTC. This translates into CASAGRGGYTF.

This clonotype was seen a single time. The rearrangement uses TRBV27 and TRBJ2-7, with 11 bases fitting TRBD1. Germline CDR1 is MNHEY and CDR2 is SMNVEV (reference sequence). The CDR3 is 14 residues long. J lost 12 bases, V lost 3 bases, and 10 bases had no gene match. In nucleotides, the CDR3 is TGTGCCAGCAGTTTTACCGGGACAGGGGGTAATTGGTACTTC. Protein product: CASSFTGTGGNWYF.

This clonotype appeared a few times. This sequence joins TRBV7-9 and TRBJ1-5; tentatively, D is TRBD1 (5 bases). V lost 5 bases, J lost 1 base, and 9 bases lay in between. Germline V gives CDR1 SEHNR, CDR2 FQNEAQ (reference sequence). There are 14 residues in the CDR3. The CDR3 spells CASSPGASNQPQHF. The CDR3 DNA reads as TGTGCCAGCAGCCCCGGGGCAAGCAATCAGCCCCAGCATTTT.